The 28 T cell receptor beta chains in this list originate from one sample, sequenced in a study of T cells after yellow fever vaccination. TCRdb redid the calling of the 5' RACE reads with MiXCR, one entry per CDR3 protein. The table has some 500,000 distinct CDR3 sequences, approximately 13% seen once. The sample consisted of PBMCs, taken on the day of the yellow fever booster vaccination. The receptors were gathered from a man aged 30-40 years who received the YFV17D yellow fever vaccine.

This clonotype was observed at least ten times. The chain carries TRBV10-3 and TRBJ2-2; 7 nucleotides align to TRBD1. V trimming: 8 bases; J trimming: 7 bases; junction bases outside the gene matches: 10. The CDR3 totals 14 residues. CDR1 and CDR2 from the germline V gene are ENHRY and SYGVKD. The CDR3 DNA follows: TGTGCCATCTCGATCGGGACAGAGGGCGGGGAGCTGTTTTTT. The encoded protein is CAISIGTEGGELFF.

This clonotype was seen only a few times. The gene calls are TRBV12-3 or TRBV12-4 and TRBJ2-7; the D gene is possibly TRBD1 (5 bases). V dropped 7 bases and J dropped 3 bases, with 13 bases sitting between them. This CDR3 comprises 13 residues. CDR3: CASTSKGVYEQYF. The CDR3 region has the DNA TGTGCCAGCACTTCAAAAGGGGTCTACGAGCAGTACTTC.

The genes are TRBV20-1 and TRBJ2-1; 11 positions match TRBD2. CDR3 size: 15 residues. V lost 0 bases, J lost 4 bases, and 2 bases stayed unmatched. Germline CDR1 DFQATT, CDR2 SNEGSKA (reference sequence). The CDR3 spells CSARDSGRAYNEQFF. CDR3 in DNA: TGCAGTGCTAGAGATAGCGGGAGGGCGTACAATGAGCAGTTCTTC.

The chain has TRBV3-1 and TRBJ2-1, with TRBD2 matching over 7 bases. The CDR3 has 15 residues. Germline CDR1 LGHDT, CDR2 YNNKEL (reference sequence). V was clipped by 7 bases and J by 8 bases; unmatched bases: 14. CDR3: CASTIAGPWTYEQFF. CDR3 DNA sequence: TGTGCCAGCACCATAGCGGGCCCTTGGACCTATGAGCAGTTCTTC.

The chain carries TRBV18 and TRBJ2-7; possibly TRBD2 for D (5 bases). Germline loops: CDR1 KGHSH, CDR2 LQKENI. V shed 1 base and J shed 0 bases, with 10 bases lying between them. The CDR3 is made up of 15 amino acids. This chain's CDR3 is CASSPQPGSSYEQYF. The CDR3, as DNA: TGTGCCAGCTCACCACAGCCGGGGAGCTCCTACGAGCAGTACTTC. The variable domain in full, with the rest retrieved from reference TRBV18 and TRBJ2-7, is NAGVMQNPRHLVRRRGQEARLRCSPMKGHSHVYWYRQLPEEGLKFMVYLQKENIIDESGMPKERFSAEFPKEGPSILRIQQVVRGDSAAYFCASSPQPGSSYEQYFGPGTRLTVT.

The chain recombines TRBV6-6 with TRBJ1-1; D not resolved. The V end lost 2 bases, the J end lost 4 bases, and 2 bases lay between the germline ends. Per germline, CDR1 MNHNY and CDR2 SVGAGI (reference sequence). The CDR3 consists of 11 residues. As DNA, the CDR3 is TGTGCCAGCAGTTACACCACTGAAGCTTTCTTT. Protein sequence: CASSYTTEAFF.

Ten or more counts support this clonotype. The J gene is TRBJ2-2, the V gene TRBV14, with 7 bases that match TRBD1. Germline lookup yields CDR1 SGHDN and CDR2 FVKESK. The CDR3 runs 14 residues. The J segment lost 6 bases and the V segment lost 3 bases, leaving 4 bases of the junction unmatched. The CDR3 reads CASSQATGSGELFF. CDR3 in DNA: TGTGCCAGCAGCCAGGCGACAGGGTCCGGGGAGCTGTTTTTT.

This chain joins TRBV7-9 and TRBJ1-5, with 7 bases fitting TRBD1. Trimming cost V 5 bases and J 5 bases; bases outside gene matches: 9. Germline CDR1 and CDR2: SEHNR and FQNEAQ (reference sequence). This CDR3 region has 15 residues. The CDR3 region is CASSAQQGSYQPQHF. CDR3 nucleotide sequence: TGTGCCAGCAGCGCCCAACAGGGGTCGTATCAGCCCCAGCATTTT.

The table lists this clonotype with a few counts. The chain uses TRBV29-1 and TRBJ2-3; D uncertain. The CDR3 is 14 residues long. Trimming stripped 5 bases from V and 0 bases from J, with 12 bases between. Germline CDR1 SQVTM, CDR2 ANQGSEA. CDR3 sequence reads: CSVSQVVSTDTQYF. CDR3 nucleotides: TGCAGCGTTTCCCAGGTCGTTAGCACAGATACGCAGTATTTT.

J is TRBJ2-1 and V is TRBV7-2, with TRBD2 matching over 8 bases. V lost 2 bases, J lost 9 bases, and 9 bases stayed unmatched. This CDR3 has 15 residues. Germline values: CDR1 SGHTA, CDR2 FQGNSA. This CDR3 is CASSLIPGRVGEQFF. The CDR3 DNA reads as TGTGCCAGCAGCTTAATCCCCGGGAGGGTGGGTGAGCAGTTCTTC.

The CDR3, as DNA: TGTGCCAGCAGCCGGGGAGTTGACGAAGCTTTCTTT. Translating it yields CASSRGVDEAFF. This chain joins TRBV7-8 and TRBJ1-1; D remains unclear. V lost 5 bases and J 8 bases, leaving 12 bases between the germline ends. Germline lookup yields CDR1 SGHVS and CDR2 FQNEAQ. The CDR3 sequence is 12 residues long.

This rearrangement joins TRBV14 to TRBJ2-1, with 10 positions matching TRBD2. V dropped 2 bases and J dropped 8; count of bases not matched to a gene: 9. The CDR3 spans 16 residues. The V gene's germline CDR1 is SGHDN and CDR2 FVKESK. The CDR3 DNA reads TGTGCCAGCAGCCAATTAGGTCTAGCGGGAGTAGATGAGCAGTTCTTC. Amino acids: CASSQLGLAGVDEQFF.

This clonotype appeared many times. The chain recombines TRBV29-1 with TRBJ2-7; tentatively, D is TRBD1 (6 bases). V was trimmed by 4 bases and J by 6 bases, leaving 19 bases between them. CDR1 and CDR2 from the germline V gene are SQVTM and ANQGSEA. The CDR3 has 14 residues. For the CDR3, the DNA is TGCAGCGTTGGAGACTACAGGGCCCCCGGCGAGCAGTACTTC. Its translation: CSVGDYRAPGEQYF.

Comment on this clonotype: The junction and the germline gene differ at one end; a read error may be behind it. The rearrangement joins TRBV5-1 to TRBJ2-1; 10 positions agree with TRBD1. Germline lookup yields CDR1 SGHRS and CDR2 YFSETQ. The CDR3 covers 15 residues. The chain's CDR3 is CASSSTGGAYNEHFF. The CDR3 bases are TGCGCCAGCAGCTCGACAGGGGGCGCCTACAATGAGCATTTCTTC.

The chain is built from TRBV28 and TRBJ2-7; 9 bases fit TRBD1. This CDR3 is 19 amino acids long. Per the germline V gene, CDR1 is MDHEN and CDR2 is SYDVKM. Germline trimming cut 3 bases from V and 2 bases from J; bases unmatched to any gene: 17. Written as DNA, the CDR3 is TGTGCCAGCAGTTTCGGGGACAGGGAAGGGGTTTATCTCACCTACGAGCAGTACTTC. As protein: CASSFGDREGVYLTYEQYF. Looking up the rest from reference TRBV28 and TRBJ2-7 gives the full variable domain: DVKVTQSSRYLVKRTGEKVFLECVQDMDHENMFWYRQDPGLGLRLIYFSYDVKMKEKGDIPEGYSVSREKKERFSLILESASTNQTSMYLCASSFGDREGVYLTYEQYFGPGTRLTVT.

This clonotype has a handful of counts. This chain connects TRBV7-3 to TRBJ2-1, with D unresolved. Germline CDR1 SGHTA, CDR2 FQGTGA. CDR3 size: 17 residues. V lost 2 bases to trimming and J lost 7 bases, with 21 bases between them. In nucleotides, the CDR3 is TGTGCCAGCAGCTTAGACCACCTGGGTAGGGTAAGGAATGAGCAGTTCTTC. It specifies CASSLDHLGRVRNEQFF.

The chain recombines TRBV29-1 with TRBJ2-5; 7 bases fit TRBD1. Germline V gene sequence: CDR1 SQVTM, CDR2 ANQGSEA. Losses at the gene ends were 7 bases for V and 4 bases for J; bases not matched to a gene: 12. The CDR3 has 14 amino acids. CDR3 DNA: TGCAGCGCTGCGACAGTTGAGGGGGCAGAGACCCAGTACTTC. It specifies CSAATVEGAETQYF.

The chain couples TRBV12-3 or TRBV12-4 to TRBJ2-7; D unresolved. The CDR3 is 12 residues long. The V end was cut by 5 bases, the J end by 2 bases, with 7 bases between. CDR3 region: CASSPETYEQYF. CDR3 coding DNA: TGTGCCAGCAGTCCCGAAACCTACGAGCAGTACTTC.

This clonotype has a handful of counts. V usage is TRBV4-3 and J usage is TRBJ2-3, with 12 bases matching TRBD2. V was pared by 5 bases and J by 4 bases, with 7 bases of the junction left unmatched. Germline-derived CDR1 and CDR2 are LGHNA and YSLEER. The CDR3 contains 16 residues. DNA of the CDR3: TGCGCCAGCAGCTACCTAGCGGGAGGGCCTGCAGATACGCAGTATTTT. It codes for CASSYLAGGPADTQYF.

This clonotype was seen a few times. This chain links TRBV7-6 with TRBJ1-3; a possible D gene is TRBD1 (5 bases). In germline, CDR1 is SGHVS, CDR2 FNYEAQ. The CDR3 consists of 15 residues. V was shortened by 4 bases and J by 2 bases, with 12 bases between the two germline ends. For the CDR3, the DNA is TGTGCCAGCAGCTCGACCCCGGGGGCTGGAAACACCATATATTTT. Translating it yields CASSSTPGAGNTIYF.

The sample holds a few counts of this clonotype. This chain's CDR3 is CSAATGPGGETQYF. The CDR3 DNA follows: TGCAGTGCCGCAACCGGCCCCGGTGGGGAGACCCAGTACTTC. This chain uses TRBV20-1 with TRBJ2-5, with unresolved D. Trimming pared 6 bases from V and 5 bases from J, leaving 19 bases between. The CDR3 contains 14 residues. Germline CDR1 reads DFQATT; CDR2 reads SNEGSKA (reference sequence).

This clonotype has just a few counts. The chain couples TRBV10-3 to TRBJ2-5, with TRBD2 matching over 9 bases. The V segment lost 6 bases and the J segment 0 bases; nucleotides outside the gene matches: 2. CDR3 length equals 14 residues. Germline CDR1 ENHRY, CDR2 SYGVKD. The CDR3 nucleotides read TGTGCCATCAGAGCGGGAGGAAACCAAGAGACCCAGTACTTC. Translated, it gives CAIRAGGNQETQYF.

This clonotype was counted ten times or more. CDR3 in amino acids: CASRTYPSSYNEQFF. The CDR3 DNA reads TGCGCCAGCAGGACGTATCCCAGCTCCTACAATGAGCAGTTCTTC. The rearrangement joins TRBV5-1 to TRBJ2-1; D remains unclear. The V end lost 5 bases, the J end lost 0 bases, and 12 bases lay between the germline ends. The CDR3 is made up of 15 amino acids. CDR1 and CDR2 (germline): SGHRS, YFSETQ.

The table lists this clonotype with a few counts. This chain links TRBV12-3 or TRBV12-4 with TRBJ1-4; D unclear. The CDR3 extends over 13 amino acids. V was clipped by 5 bases and J by 7 bases, with 11 bases between them. The CDR3: CASSKSTGEKLFF. In DNA, the CDR3 is TGTGCCAGCAGTAAAAGTACGGGTGAAAAACTGTTTTTT.

The chain employs TRBV20-1 and TRBJ2-5; D ambiguous. The CDR3 length is 11 residues. V was trimmed by 3 bases and J by 2 bases, leaving 4 bases between them. Germline-derived CDR1 and CDR2 are DFQATT and SNEGSKA (reference sequence). The CDR3 spells CSASLQETQYF. The CDR3 nucleotides read TGCAGTGCTAGTTTGCAAGAGACCCAGTACTTC.

In its sample, this clonotype was seen a few times. V usage is TRBV10-3 and J usage is TRBJ1-1; 9 positions agree with TRBD1. Germline V CDR1 and CDR2: ENHRY, SYGVKD. The trim removed 7 bases at V and 1 base at J, leaving 4 bases unmatched. The CDR3 length is 14 residues. CDR3 region: CAINPDRGNTEAFF. The DNA of the CDR3 is TGTGCCATCAACCCGGACAGGGGGAACACTGAAGCTTTCTTT.

This clonotype showed up just a few times. The chain couples TRBV4-2 to TRBJ2-7; D gene uncertain. The ends were cut back, 5 bases at V and 5 bases at J, with 13 bases in the middle. This CDR3 comprises 13 residues. Looked up from germline, CDR1 is LGHNA and CDR2 is YNFKEQ. The CDR3 coding sequence is TGTGCCAGCAGCACCCGGGCCTGGGACGAGCAGTACTTC. Amino acid sequence: CASSTRAWDEQYF.

This clonotype was seen more than once but under ten times. The chain joins TRBV5-1 to TRBJ2-5; D is uncertain. The CDR3 is made up of 13 amino acids. CDR1 and CDR2 from the germline V gene are SGHRS and YFSETQ. The ends were cut back, 5 bases at V and 2 bases at J, with 10 bases in the middle. CDR3: CASRARRQETQYF. The CDR3, as DNA: TGCGCCAGCAGAGCGCGAAGGCAAGAGACCCAGTACTTC.